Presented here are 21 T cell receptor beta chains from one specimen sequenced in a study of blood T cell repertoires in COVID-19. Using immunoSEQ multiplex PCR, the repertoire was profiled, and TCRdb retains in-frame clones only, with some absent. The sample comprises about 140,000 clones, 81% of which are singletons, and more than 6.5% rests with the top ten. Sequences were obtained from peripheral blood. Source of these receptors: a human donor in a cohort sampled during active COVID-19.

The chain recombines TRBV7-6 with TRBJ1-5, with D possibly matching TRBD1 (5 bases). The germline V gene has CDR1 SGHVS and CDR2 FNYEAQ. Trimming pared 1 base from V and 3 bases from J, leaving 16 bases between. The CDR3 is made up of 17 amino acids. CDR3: CASSLVPGDSVNQPQHF. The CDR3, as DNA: TGTGCCAGCAGCTTAGTTCCGGGCGACAGCGTCAATCAGCCCCAGCATTTT. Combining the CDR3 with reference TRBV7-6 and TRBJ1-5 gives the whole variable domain GAGVSQSPRYKVTKRGQDVALRCDPISGHVSLYWYRQALGQGPEFLTYFNYEAQQDKSGLPNDRFSAERPEGSISTLTIQRTEQRDSAMYRCASSLVPGDSVNQPQHFGDGTRLSIL.

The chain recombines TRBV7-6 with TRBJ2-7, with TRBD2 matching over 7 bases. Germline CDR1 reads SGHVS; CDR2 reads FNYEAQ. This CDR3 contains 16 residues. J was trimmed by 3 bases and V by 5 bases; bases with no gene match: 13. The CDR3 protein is CASSTGPAGAGYEQYF. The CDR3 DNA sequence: TGTGCCAGCAGCACCGGACCCGCGGGAGCAGGCTACGAGCAGTACTTC.

Here the CDR3 reads CASRQSTNEKLFF. Here the CDR3 DNA reads TGTGCCAGCAGACAGTCAACTAATGAAAAACTGTTTTTT. V is TRBV28 and J is TRBJ1-4; no clear D gene. The V end was cut by 6 bases, the J end by 0 bases, with 5 bases between. The germline gives CDR1 MDHEN, CDR2 SYDVKM. The CDR3 consists of 13 residues.

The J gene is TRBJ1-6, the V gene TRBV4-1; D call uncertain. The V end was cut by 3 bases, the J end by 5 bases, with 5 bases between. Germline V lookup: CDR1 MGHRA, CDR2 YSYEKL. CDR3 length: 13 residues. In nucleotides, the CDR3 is TGCGCCAGCAGCCAGGAGGATAATTCACCCCTCCACTTT. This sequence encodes CASSQEDNSPLHF.

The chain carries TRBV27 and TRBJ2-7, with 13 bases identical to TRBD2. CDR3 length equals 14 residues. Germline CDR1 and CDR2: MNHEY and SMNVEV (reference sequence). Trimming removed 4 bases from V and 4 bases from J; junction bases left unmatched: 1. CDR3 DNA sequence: TGTGCCAGCAGTTGGACTAGCGGGAGATACGAGCAGTACTTC. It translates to CASSWTSGRYEQYF.

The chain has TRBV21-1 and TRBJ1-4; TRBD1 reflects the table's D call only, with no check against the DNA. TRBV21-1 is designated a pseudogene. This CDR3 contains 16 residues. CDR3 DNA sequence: TGTGCCAGCAAGCTACACCCGGGACAAAGCAATGAAAAACTGTTTTTT. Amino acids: CASKLHPGQSNEKLFF.

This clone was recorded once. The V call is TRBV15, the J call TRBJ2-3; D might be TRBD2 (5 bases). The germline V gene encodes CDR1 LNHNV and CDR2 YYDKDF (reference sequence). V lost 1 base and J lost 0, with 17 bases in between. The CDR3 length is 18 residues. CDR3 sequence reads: CATSRADIGGPSTDTQYF. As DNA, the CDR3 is TGTGCCACCAGCAGAGCCGACATTGGAGGACCTAGCACAGATACGCAGTATTTT.

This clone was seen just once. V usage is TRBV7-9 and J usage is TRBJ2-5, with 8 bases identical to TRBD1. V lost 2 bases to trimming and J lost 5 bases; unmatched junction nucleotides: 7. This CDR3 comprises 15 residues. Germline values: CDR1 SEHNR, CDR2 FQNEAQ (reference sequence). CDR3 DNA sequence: TGTGCCAGCAGCTTAACCGGACAGGGTGGGGAGACCCAGTACTTC. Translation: CASSLTGQGGETQYF. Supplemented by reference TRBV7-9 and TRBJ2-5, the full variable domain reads DTGVSQNPRHKITKRGQNVTFRCDPISEHNRLYWYRQTLGQGPEFLTYFQNEAQLEKSRLLSDRFSAERPKGSFSTLEIQRTEQGDSAMYLCASSLTGQGGETQYFGPGTRLLVL.

The CDR3 spells CASSPGLAGGGDYNEQFF. The CDR3 DNA reads TGCGCCAGCAGCCCGGGACTAGCGGGAGGGGGGGACTACAATGAGCAGTTCTTC. The chain couples TRBV5-1 to TRBJ2-1, with 16 bases aligning to TRBD2. There are 18 residues in the CDR3. Germline values: CDR1 SGHRS, CDR2 YFSETQ. Trimming at V came to 4 bases and at J to 3 bases, leaving 7 bases not matched to a gene.

This CDR3 is CASSHSRQGRYEQYF. The CDR3 nucleotides read TGTGCCAGCTCTCACAGTAGACAGGGTCGCTACGAGCAGTACTTC. The chain is built from TRBV18 and TRBJ2-7; 7 bases fit TRBD1. V lost 6 bases to trimming and J lost 3 bases; unmatched junction nucleotides: 11. The CDR3 spans 15 residues. Looked up from germline, CDR1 is KGHSH and CDR2 is LQKENI.

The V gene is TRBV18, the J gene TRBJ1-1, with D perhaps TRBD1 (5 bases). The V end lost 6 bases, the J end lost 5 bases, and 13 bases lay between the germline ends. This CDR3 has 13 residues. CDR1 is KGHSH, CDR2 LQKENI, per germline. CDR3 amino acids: CASSQGRRTEAFF. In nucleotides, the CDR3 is TGTGCCAGCTCGCAGGGTCGTCGGACTGAAGCTTTCTTT.

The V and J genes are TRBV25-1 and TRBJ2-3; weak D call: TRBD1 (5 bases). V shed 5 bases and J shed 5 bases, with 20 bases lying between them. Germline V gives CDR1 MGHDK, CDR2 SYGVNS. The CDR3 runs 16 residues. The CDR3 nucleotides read TGTGCCAGCAGTACCTTAGAAGACAGAGGCATAGATACGCAGTATTTT. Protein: CASSTLEDRGIDTQYF.

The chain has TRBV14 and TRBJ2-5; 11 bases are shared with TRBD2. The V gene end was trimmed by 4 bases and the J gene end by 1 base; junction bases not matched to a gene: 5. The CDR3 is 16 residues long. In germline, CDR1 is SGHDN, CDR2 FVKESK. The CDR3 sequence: CASSPRLAGRQETQYF. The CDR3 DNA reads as TGTGCCAGCAGCCCCCGACTAGCGGGACGCCAAGAGACCCAGTACTTC.

The DNA for the CDR3 is TGTGCCAGCAGTCCGCCCCTCGGACAGGACCAAGCTTTCTTT. This gives the protein CASSPPLGQDQAFF. The chain recombines TRBV28 with TRBJ1-1, with 7 bases identical to TRBD1. The CDR3 spans 14 residues. Germline-derived CDR1 and CDR2 are MDHEN and SYDVKM. V was pared by 5 bases and J by 9 bases, with 12 bases of the junction left unmatched.

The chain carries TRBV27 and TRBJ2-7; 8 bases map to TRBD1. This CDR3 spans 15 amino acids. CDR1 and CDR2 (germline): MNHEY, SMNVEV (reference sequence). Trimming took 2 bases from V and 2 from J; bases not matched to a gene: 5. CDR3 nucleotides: TGTGCCAGCAGTTTACTGGACAGGGAAACCTACGAGCAGTACTTC. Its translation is CASSLLDRETYEQYF.

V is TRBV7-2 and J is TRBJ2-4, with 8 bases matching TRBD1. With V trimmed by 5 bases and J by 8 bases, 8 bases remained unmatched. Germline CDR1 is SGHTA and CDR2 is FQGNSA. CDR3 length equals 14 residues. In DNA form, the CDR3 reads TGTGCCAGCAGCCCAAGGACAGGGTCTGACATTCAGTACTTC. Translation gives CASSPRTGSDIQYF.

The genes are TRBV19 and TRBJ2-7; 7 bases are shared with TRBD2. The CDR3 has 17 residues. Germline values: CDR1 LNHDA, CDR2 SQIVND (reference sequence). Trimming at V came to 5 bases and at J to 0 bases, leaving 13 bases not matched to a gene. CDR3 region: CASSRVAGGGSSYEQYF. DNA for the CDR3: TGTGCCAGTAGTCGAGTGGCGGGCGGGGGTAGCTCCTACGAGCAGTACTTC.

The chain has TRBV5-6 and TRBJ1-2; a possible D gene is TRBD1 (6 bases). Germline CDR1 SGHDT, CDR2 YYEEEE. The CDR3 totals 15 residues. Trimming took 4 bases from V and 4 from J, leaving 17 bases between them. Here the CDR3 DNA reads TGTGCCAGCAGCAAAGACAGGTCCCTTGTCTATGGCTACACCTTC. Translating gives CASSKDRSLVYGYTF.

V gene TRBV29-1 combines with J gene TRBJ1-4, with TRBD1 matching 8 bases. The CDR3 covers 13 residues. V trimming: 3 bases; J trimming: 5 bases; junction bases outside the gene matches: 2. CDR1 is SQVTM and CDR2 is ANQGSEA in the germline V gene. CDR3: CSVEDRVNEKLFF. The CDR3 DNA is TGCAGCGTTGAGGACAGGGTCAATGAAAAACTGTTTTTT.

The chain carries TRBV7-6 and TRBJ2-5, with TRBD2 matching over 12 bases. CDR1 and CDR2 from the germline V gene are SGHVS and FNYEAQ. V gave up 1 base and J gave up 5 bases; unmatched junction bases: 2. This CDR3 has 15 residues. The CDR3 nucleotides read TGTGCCAGCAGCTTAGGGGGGACTAGCGGGGAGACCCAGTACTTC. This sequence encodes CASSLGGTSGETQYF.

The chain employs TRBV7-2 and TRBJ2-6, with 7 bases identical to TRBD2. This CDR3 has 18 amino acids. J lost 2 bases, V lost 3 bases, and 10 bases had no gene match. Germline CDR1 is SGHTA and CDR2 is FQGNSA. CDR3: CASSFFGAGAAGANVLTF. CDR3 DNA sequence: TGTGCCAGCAGCTTCTTTGGTGCGGGAGCTGCTGGGGCCAACGTCCTGACTTTC. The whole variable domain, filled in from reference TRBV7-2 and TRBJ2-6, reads GAGVSQSPSNKVTEKGKDVELRCDPISGHTALYWYRQSLGQGLEFLIYFQGNSAPDKSGLPSDRFSAERTGGSVSTLTIQRTQQEDSAVYLCASSFFGAGAAGANVLTFGAGSRLTVL.